This entry lists 18 T cell receptor beta chains sequenced from one sample in a study of cytomegalovirus exposure and HLA in healthy donors. PCR used 60 Vbeta primers and 13 Jbeta primers. Some clones are missing from TCRdb's copy, which holds only in-frame ones; the method was immunoSEQ multiplex PCR. The sample comprises over 100,000 clones, about 79% of which are singletons, and around 3% rests with the top ten. The specimen was PBMCs. The receptors shown here come from a woman in her late teens or twenties in good health and CMV-seropositive.

This rearrangement joins TRBV11-1 to TRBJ2-7, with 7 bases matching TRBD1. CDR3 size: 12 residues. J lost 4 bases, V lost 7 bases, and 4 bases had no gene match. Germline V CDR1 and CDR2: SGHAT, FQDESV (reference sequence). CDR3 sequence: CASTGTAYEQYF. The CDR3 nucleotides are TGTGCCAGCACCGGGACAGCGTACGAGCAGTACTTC.

The chain employs TRBV13 and TRBJ2-7; 7 bases match TRBD1. The CDR3 contains 16 residues. From germline, CDR1 is PRHDT and CDR2 FYEKMQ (reference sequence). J gave up 0 bases and V 4 bases, and 9 bases lay outside the gene matches. DNA for the CDR3: TGTGCCAGCAGCTCCTACTGGACAGGAAACTCCTACGAGCAGTACTTC. Its translation is CASSSYWTGNSYEQYF.

This sequence joins TRBV5-1 and TRBJ1-1; D is ambiguous. Germline V lookup: CDR1 SGHRS, CDR2 YFSETQ. The CDR3 sequence is 14 residues long. The germline V and J ends were trimmed by 2 bases and 0 bases, with 8 bases remaining between them. CDR3 nucleotides: TGCGCCAGCAGCTTCGACACCCTGAACACTGAAGCTTTCTTT. It specifies CASSFDTLNTEAFF.

This chain uses TRBV2 with TRBJ1-5; D remains ambiguous. Trimming removed 1 base at V and 2 bases at J, with 12 bases between. Looked up from germline, CDR1 is SNHLY and CDR2 is FYNNEI. The CDR3 runs to 16 residues. The DNA for the CDR3 is TGTGCCAGCAGTGAAGGGTGGCCAGGCCGCAATCAGCCCCAGCATTTT. This encodes CASSEGWPGRNQPQHF.

The V and J genes are TRBV7-8 and TRBJ1-3; 8 bases map to TRBD1. The CDR3 has 15 amino acids. Germline V gene data show CDR1 as SGHVS and CDR2 as FQNEAQ. With V trimmed by 5 bases and J by 2 bases, 5 bases remained unmatched. CDR3 DNA sequence: TGTGCCAGCAGCCCGGAGACAGGGGCTGGAAACACCATATATTTT. It yields the protein CASSPETGAGNTIYF. Filled out from reference TRBV7-8 and TRBJ1-3, the complete variable domain reads GAGVSQSPRYKVAKRGQDVALRCDPISGHVSLFWYQQALGQGPEFLTYFQNEAQLDKSGLPSDRFFAERPEGSVSTLKIQRTQQEDSAVYLCASSPETGAGNTIYFGEGSWLTVV.

This CDR3 is CASSLTGLSSYNEQFF. The DNA for the CDR3 is TGTGCCAGCAGTTTAACAGGTCTTAGCTCCTACAATGAGCAGTTCTTC. The chain has TRBV27 and TRBJ2-1; TRBD1 is a possible D gene (5 bases). Germline lookup yields CDR1 MNHEY and CDR2 SMNVEV (reference sequence). This CDR3 has 16 amino acids. Trimming left V 2 bases short and J 0 bases short, with 11 bases between.

For this clone: The junction and the germline gene differ at one end; a read error may be behind it. This rearrangement joins TRBV7-9 to TRBJ2-3; no clear D gene. CDR3 length equals 11 residues. Germline V lookup: CDR1 SEHNR, CDR2 FQNEAQ (reference sequence). The CDR3 here is CSSSLTDTQYF. The CDR3 DNA is TGTTCCAGCAGCCTAACGGATACGCAGTATTTT.

The chain links TRBV6-5 to TRBJ1-1; D is ambiguous. This CDR3 contains 15 residues. Germline CDR1 reads MNHEY; CDR2 reads SVGAGI. V was shortened by 5 bases and J by 0 bases, with 13 bases between the two germline ends. The CDR3 protein is CASSHQDTVNTEAFF. The CDR3 DNA reads TGTGCCAGCAGTCACCAAGATACAGTGAACACTGAAGCTTTCTTT.

This chain joins TRBV19 and TRBJ1-1; 7 positions agree with TRBD1. The V and J ends lost 6 bases and 1 base, in that order; junction bases with no gene match: 17. Germline lookup yields CDR1 LNHDA and CDR2 SQIVND (reference sequence). This CDR3 is built from 18 residues. CDR3 in DNA: TGTGCCAGTAGATGGAGGGGTCTTAGACAGGGCTCGAACACTGAAGCTTTCTTT. Residues: CASRWRGLRQGSNTEAFF.

The J gene is TRBJ2-2, the V gene TRBV5-4, with D possibly TRBD2 on 6 matching bases. Germline V gene sequence: CDR1 SGHNT, CDR2 YYREEE (reference sequence). Deletions cut 2 bases from V and 4 bases from J, with 9 bases between. CDR3 length equals 14 residues. The CDR3 DNA follows: TGTGCCAGCAGCTTTGCTAGCGCCACCGGGGAGCTGTTTTTT. This gives the protein CASSFASATGELFF.

The V call is TRBV28, the J call TRBJ2-3, with TRBD1 matching over 8 bases. CDR1 and CDR2 from the germline V gene are MDHEN and SYDVKM. With 9 bases clipped from V and 3 bases from J, the junction kept 2 bases outside the gene matches. The CDR3 runs 12 residues. CDR3 amino acids: CASGDRTDTQYF. The CDR3 bases are TGTGCCAGTGGGGACAGGACAGATACGCAGTATTTT.

The chain links TRBV7-9 to TRBJ1-1; 10 positions match TRBD1. V lost 7 bases to trimming and J lost 3 bases; unmatched junction nucleotides: 8. Germline lookup yields CDR1 SEHNR and CDR2 FQNEAQ (reference sequence). This CDR3 is 15 amino acids long. The CDR3 DNA follows: TGTGCCAGCACCATTCAGACAGGGGGCTACACTGAAGCTTTCTTT. Protein product: CASTIQTGGYTEAFF. Supplemented by reference TRBV7-9 and TRBJ1-1, the full variable domain reads DTGVSQNPRHKITKRGQNVTFRCDPISEHNRLYWYRQTLGQGPEFLTYFQNEAQLEKSRLLSDRFSAERPKGSFSTLEIQRTEQGDSAMYLCASTIQTGGYTEAFFGQGTRLTVV.

The chain carries TRBV7-2 and TRBJ2-2; 9 bases match TRBD1. The CDR3 runs to 16 residues. Germline-derived CDR1 and CDR2 are SGHTA and FQGNSA. V was pared by 4 bases and J by 7 bases, with 10 bases of the junction left unmatched. The CDR3, as DNA: TGTGCCAGCAGCTCCCAGACAGGGGGTGGTGGCGGGGAGCTGTTTTTT. This translates into CASSSQTGGGGGELFF.

CDR3 loop: CASSLPRTEAFF. CDR3 DNA: TGTGCCAGCAGCCTCCCCAGGACTGAAGCTTTCTTT. The genes are TRBV7-9 and TRBJ1-1; the D is unclear. The CDR3 has 12 residues. Germline V gene lookup returns CDR1 SEHNR and CDR2 FQNEAQ (reference sequence). V gave up 5 bases and J gave up 5 bases, with 9 bases separating them.

The chain is built from TRBV19 and TRBJ2-7; 8 nucleotides match TRBD1. This CDR3 spans 16 amino acids. V dropped 3 bases and J dropped 1; count of bases not matched to a gene: 8. Germline V gene sequence: CDR1 LNHDA, CDR2 SQIVND (reference sequence). The CDR3 nucleotides read TGTGCCAGTAGTATCTCCGGGACAGGCGGATCCTACGAGCAGTACTTC. Amino acid sequence: CASSISGTGGSYEQYF.

The chain joins TRBV5-1 to TRBJ1-3; D is unresolved. Trimming took off 0 bases at V and 3 bases at J, with 13 bases between the two ends. The CDR3 has 16 residues. Germline CDR1 and CDR2: SGHRS and YFSETQ. The CDR3 protein is CASSLGSVRLGNTIYF. The CDR3 bases are TGCGCCAGCAGCTTGGGGTCGGTTCGCCTTGGAAACACCATATATTTT.

This chain connects TRBV5-8 to TRBJ2-6; D uncertain. In germline, CDR1 is SGHTS, CDR2 YDEGEE. The CDR3 is made up of 18 amino acids. Trimming pared 3 bases from V and 0 bases from J, leaving 16 bases between. Here the CDR3 DNA reads TGTGCCAGCAGCTCCAAGCCAGGTCCCTTCTCTGGGGCCAACGTCCTGACTTTC. Residues: CASSSKPGPFSGANVLTF. The entire variable domain, with the rest obtained from reference TRBV5-8 and TRBJ2-6, is as follows: EAGVTQSPTHLIKTRGQQATLRCSPISGHTSVYWYQQALGLGLQFLLWYDEGEERNRGNFPPRFSGRQFPNYSSELNVNALELEDSALYLCASSSKPGPFSGANVLTFGAGSRLTVL.

The chain recombines TRBV6-5 with TRBJ2-5, with D possibly matching TRBD2 (5 bases). Trimming cost V 7 bases and J 5 bases, with 11 bases left between them. The CDR3 runs to 12 residues. Germline loops: CDR1 MNHEY, CDR2 SVGAGI. CDR3 nucleotides: TGTGCCAGCACCCAACCGGGGGAGACCCAGTACTTC. It yields the protein CASTQPGETQYF.